These 13 T cell receptor beta chains were all obtained from the same sample, sequenced in a study of neoadjuvant anti-PD-1 for oral cavity cancer. This sample's time point: after neoadjuvant nivolumab, at surgical resection. The protocol was immunoSEQ multiplex PCR, while the TCRdb copy is restricted to in-frame clones and leaves out a portion. Found here are about 42,000 clones, 75% to 80% of them singletons; the top ten hold roughly 4.9%. The sample consisted of PBMCs, taken after nivolumab (anti-PD-1) treatment. Receptors originate from a person between 40 and 85 years old with oral cavity squamous cell carcinoma.

The CDR3 coding sequence is TGTGCCAGCAGCTTGTCGGACAGAGAAGCTTTCTTT. Its protein is CASSLSDREAFF. The chain recombines TRBV5-6 with TRBJ1-1; possibly TRBD1 for D (6 bases). Germline CDR1 is SGHDT and CDR2 is YYEEEE. The CDR3 sequence is 12 residues long. Trimming took 1 base from V and 8 from J, leaving 9 bases between them.

The chain employs TRBV10-3 and TRBJ2-1; TRBD2 matches 13 bases. There are 15 residues in the CDR3. V shed 9 bases and J 9 bases; nucleotides not matched to a gene: 11. The germline V gene has CDR1 ENHRY and CDR2 SYGVKD. The CDR3 DNA follows: TGTGCCATAAGGACTAGCGGGAGTTCCGCTAGTGAGCAGTTCTTC. As protein: CAIRTSGSSASEQFF.

V usage is TRBV7-3 and J usage is TRBJ2-1, with 7 positions matching TRBD2. Germline trimming cut 6 bases from V and 5 bases from J; bases unmatched to any gene: 10. This CDR3 is built from 15 residues. Per germline, CDR1 SGHTA and CDR2 FQGTGA. CDR3 sequence reads: CASRESGTQNNEQFF. As DNA, the CDR3 is TGTGCCAGCAGGGAAAGCGGGACCCAAAACAATGAGCAGTTCTTC.

The chain combines TRBV6-1 with TRBJ2-6; D might be TRBD1 (5 bases). The CDR3 runs to 15 residues. Per the germline V gene, CDR1 is MNHNS and CDR2 is SASEGT. The germline V and J ends were trimmed by 2 bases and 5 bases, with 10 bases remaining between them. CDR3 in amino acids: CASSEQGSWANVLTF. CDR3 sequence (DNA): TGTGCCAGCAGTGAACAGGGTTCCTGGGCCAACGTCCTGACTTTC.

The V gene is TRBV19, the J gene TRBJ2-1; 14 bases line up with TRBD2. This CDR3 region has 18 residues. Germline V gene sequence: CDR1 LNHDA, CDR2 SQIVND (reference sequence). The junction had 12 bases not matched to a gene; V was cut back by 5 bases and J by 6 bases. The CDR3 loop is CASSPRLAGGLNTNEQFF. The CDR3 region has the DNA TGTGCCAGTAGTCCCAGACTAGCGGGAGGGCTAAACACCAATGAGCAGTTCTTC.

The V call is TRBV5-1, the J call TRBJ2-2; 8 bases agree with TRBD1. The CDR3 extends over 14 amino acids. Germline V gene lookup returns CDR1 SGHRS and CDR2 YFSETQ. V was clipped by 4 bases and J by 7 bases; unmatched bases: 6. CDR3 nucleotides: TGCGCCAGCAGCCACGGACAGGGAAGCGGGGAGCTGTTTTTT. This sequence encodes CASSHGQGSGELFF.

V and J are TRBV19 and TRBJ1-1; 7 bases match TRBD1. Trimming at V came to 11 bases and at J to 2 bases, leaving 8 bases not matched to a gene. The CDR3 length is 13 residues. CDR1 and CDR2 (germline): LNHDA, SQIVND (reference sequence). The DNA of the CDR3 is TGTGCCGGTCGATCAGGGGGAAACACTGAAGCTTTCTTT. Its protein product is CAGRSGGNTEAFF.

The chain links TRBV4-1 to TRBJ2-3; perhaps TRBD2 as D (7 bases). Germline V lookup: CDR1 MGHRA, CDR2 YSYEKL. The V end lost 4 bases, the J end lost 1 base, and 18 bases lay between the germline ends. CDR3 length: 17 residues. The CDR3 DNA reads TGCGCCAGCAGCCCTGGGGGGGCGGGTCCTCGCACAGATACGCAGTATTTT. Translating it yields CASSPGGAGPRTDTQYF.

The V gene is TRBV19, the J gene TRBJ2-2; TRBD1 is a possible D gene (5 bases). CDR1 LNHDA and CDR2 SQIVND come from the germline V gene (reference sequence). With 2 bases removed from V and 7 bases from J, the gap between germline ends came to 11 bases. This CDR3 comprises 14 residues. Here the CDR3 DNA reads TGTGCCAGTAGTATACAAGGACATTTCGGGGAGCTGTTTTTT. Its protein product is CASSIQGHFGELFF.

This clone was detected a few times. V and J are TRBV7-2 and TRBJ2-1, with 11 bases aligning to TRBD2. CDR3 length equals 16 residues. Germline lookup yields CDR1 SGHTA and CDR2 FQGNSA. The J segment lost 9 bases and the V segment lost 5 bases, leaving 12 bases of the junction unmatched. The CDR3 loop reads CASSPNLAGGVSEQFF. In DNA, the CDR3 is TGTGCCAGCAGCCCCAATCTAGCGGGGGGAGTGAGTGAGCAGTTCTTC.

The V and J genes are TRBV20-1 and TRBJ2-4, with unresolved D. Germline V gene lookup returns CDR1 DFQATT and CDR2 SNEGSKA (reference sequence). V lost 3 bases and J 2 bases, leaving 2 bases between the germline ends. This CDR3 region has 11 residues. For the CDR3, the DNA is TGCAGTGCTAGTCCCAAAAACATTCAGTACTTC. Translation gives CSASPKNIQYF.

The V call is TRBV28, the J call TRBJ1-5; D is unclear. Trimming cost V 7 bases and J 7 bases, with 11 bases left between them. Germline CDR1 reads MDHEN; CDR2 reads SYDVKM. The CDR3 is made up of 12 amino acids. Here the CDR3 reads CASISTLQPQHF. Written as DNA, the CDR3 is TGTGCCAGCATCTCTACCCTGCAGCCCCAGCATTTT.

The chain combines TRBV5-4 with TRBJ2-5, with 10 nucleotides matching TRBD2. The CDR3 sequence is 16 residues long. The ends lost 5 bases at V and 5 bases at J; junction bases unmatched: 12. Germline CDR1 reads SGHNT; CDR2 reads YYREEE (reference sequence). The CDR3 here is CASRPTLAGRWETQYF. CDR3 nucleotide sequence: TGTGCCAGCAGACCCACACTAGCGGGGAGGTGGGAGACCCAGTACTTC.